One TCR beta chain is described in this entry. The data were produced by immunoSEQ multiplex PCR, yet TCRdb's version contains in-frame clones alone and is incomplete. The table shows around 95,000 clones, with approximately 94% occurring only once. Germline CDR1 is SGHNT and CDR2 is YYREEE (reference sequence). The CDR3 is made up of 15 amino acids. V dropped 7 bases and J dropped 5; count of bases not matched to a gene: 5. This sample is part of a study of siplizumab effects on memory and regulatory T cells. Material for sequencing was non-Treg CD4+ T cells sorted from blood. This chain joins TRBV5-4 and TRBJ2-2; 13 bases match TRBD2. This TCR was recovered from a human donor in good health. The CDR3 DNA reads TGTGCCAGCCAACTAGCGGGAGGGCCGACCGGGGAGCTGTTTTTT. As protein: CASQLAGGPTGELFF.